This entry features one TCR beta chain sequence. Libraries were prepared by immunoSEQ multiplex PCR; TCRdb keeps only in-frame clonotypes and omits some of them. The sample holds roughly 370,000 clones, about 86% seen once. These data originate in a study of blood T cell repertoires in COVID-19. Trimming stripped 8 bases from V and 2 bases from J, with 12 bases between. Germline V gives CDR1 KGHSH, CDR2 LQKENI. This CDR3 has 13 residues. Two consecutive negative NP/OP PCR tests, clearance, or resolved symptoms defined Cohort 3 recovery. Sequenced: PBMCs or T cells enriched from blood (not recorded which). This chain uses TRBV18 with TRBJ2-5, with D perhaps matching TRBD1 (6 bases). This clonotype originated in a woman between 45 and 60 years old who had recovered from COVID-19. CDR3 DNA sequence: TGTGCCAGCCAACGGACAGTACAAGAGACCCAGTACTTC. Translated: CASQRTVQETQYF. Based on the CDR3 plus reference TRBV18 and TRBJ2-5, the full variable domain is NAGVMQNPRHLVRRRGQEARLRCSPMKGHSHVYWYRQLPEEGLKFMVYLQKENIIDESGMPKERFSAEFPKEGPSILRIQQVVRGDSAAYFCASQRTVQETQYFGPGTRLLVL.